The 20 T cell receptor beta chains below were found in one sample sequenced in a study of blood T cell repertoires in COVID-19. The protocol was immunoSEQ multiplex PCR, while the TCRdb copy is restricted to in-frame clones and leaves out a portion. The sample lists approximately 220,000 clones; 85% to 90% were seen once. Material for sequencing was peripheral blood. The receptors stem from a man aged 50-60 years with acute or convalescent COVID-19.

This chain connects TRBV5-6 to TRBJ2-5, with a tentative D call TRBD1 (6 bases). The CDR3 sequence is 14 residues long. V was trimmed by 4 bases and J by 5 bases, leaving 15 bases between them. Germline assignment: CDR1 SGHDT and CDR2 YYEEEE. This chain's CDR3 is CASSRDRRGETQYF. In nucleotides, the CDR3 is TGTGCCAGCAGCCGCGACAGGCGTGGGGAGACCCAGTACTTC.

This clone was detected a few times. This sequence joins TRBV9 and TRBJ1-1; possible D gene TRBD1, 5 bases. Trimming stripped 0 bases from V and 4 bases from J, with 13 bases between. Germline lookup yields CDR1 SGDLS and CDR2 YYNGEE. The CDR3 length is 15 residues. The DNA of the CDR3 is TGTGCCAGCAGCGTAGTCCCAGGGCCGGGCACTGAAGCTTTCTTT. As protein: CASSVVPGPGTEAFF.

Only a few counts were recorded for this clone. The V and J genes are TRBV10-3 and TRBJ1-6; the D is unclear. CDR1 is ENHRY and CDR2 is SYGVKD in the germline V gene. This CDR3 comprises 13 residues. Trimming shortened V by 8 bases and J by 7 bases, and 12 bases separated the two germline ends. CDR3: CAIGSRENSPLHF. For the CDR3, the DNA is TGTGCCATCGGGTCTAGGGAGAATTCACCCCTCCACTTT.

The chain couples TRBV18 to TRBJ2-3; D possibly corresponds to TRBD1 (5 bases). V lost 3 bases and J lost 10, with 11 bases in between. CDR3 length: 12 amino acids. CDR1 is KGHSH, CDR2 LQKENI, per germline. The CDR3 DNA follows: TGTGCCAGCTCACCGCCGCGCAGGGCGCAGTATTTT. Amino acid sequence: CASSPPRRAQYF.

CDR3 coding DNA: TGTGCCAGCTCACCACCCGGACAGGGGAACACTGAAGCTTTCTTT. As protein: CASSPPGQGNTEAFF. The chain has TRBV18 and TRBJ1-1; the match to TRBD1 covers 8 bases. Trimming cost V 0 bases and J 1 base; bases outside gene matches: 1. The length of the CDR3 is 15 residues. Per the germline V gene, CDR1 is KGHSH and CDR2 is LQKENI.

V and J are TRBV5-4 and TRBJ1-1, with TRBD1 matching 8 bases. Looked up from germline, CDR1 is SGHNT and CDR2 is YYREEE (reference sequence). V lost 2 bases and J lost 5; bases outside the gene matches: 2. This CDR3 has 13 residues. CDR3 bases: TGTGCCAGCAGCTTCGACAGGGGAACTGAAGCTTTCTTT. Protein: CASSFDRGTEAFF.

The chain has TRBV7-9 and TRBJ2-6; 12 nucleotides align to TRBD1. The CDR3 is 17 amino acids. Germline loops: CDR1 SEHNR, CDR2 FQNEAQ (reference sequence). V shed 4 bases and J 3 bases; nucleotides not matched to a gene: 4. CDR3 region: CASSSRDRGHGANVLTF. The CDR3, as DNA: TGTGCCAGCAGCTCCCGGGACAGGGGGCATGGGGCCAACGTCCTGACTTTC.

The V gene is TRBV6-5, the J gene TRBJ2-2; 9 nucleotides match TRBD1. There are 15 residues in the CDR3. Germline CDR1 reads MNHEY; CDR2 reads SVGAGI. Trimming at V came to 6 bases and at J to 5 bases, leaving 7 bases not matched to a gene. This chain's CDR3 is CASSPGQGGTGELFF. The CDR3 DNA reads as TGTGCCAGCAGCCCGGGACAGGGAGGAACCGGGGAGCTGTTTTTT.

V is TRBV14 and J is TRBJ1-1; D may be TRBD1 (6 bases). Germline CDR1 is SGHDN and CDR2 is FVKESK. The length of the CDR3 is 15 residues. V lost 2 bases and J lost 2, with 12 bases in between. The CDR3, as DNA: TGTGCCAGCAGCCAACCCAGGGGTCGTAACACTGAAGCTTTCTTT. This gives the protein CASSQPRGRNTEAFF.

This chain joins TRBV2 and TRBJ1-2; D possibly corresponds to TRBD1 (5 bases). V was trimmed by 6 bases and J by 6 bases, leaving 14 bases between them. This CDR3 is 13 amino acids long. Germline V gene data show CDR1 as SNHLY and CDR2 as FYNNEI. CDR3 sequence (DNA): TGTGCCAGCAGACCGTCAGGGTATGATGGCTACACCTTC. Translating it yields CASRPSGYDGYTF.

V usage is TRBV27 and J usage is TRBJ2-7, with a possible D match to TRBD2 (6 bases). The CDR3 has 13 amino acids. Germline CDR1 MNHEY, CDR2 SMNVEV (reference sequence). V lost 8 bases and J lost 3, with 14 bases in between. The CDR3 sequence: CASRDLSFYEQYF. CDR3 coding DNA: TGTGCCAGCCGGGACTTAAGCTTCTACGAGCAGTACTTC.

V and J are TRBV27 and TRBJ2-1; TRBD1 matches at 7 bases. Trimming at V came to 2 bases and at J to 0 bases, leaving 7 bases not matched to a gene. Germline CDR1 is MNHEY and CDR2 is SMNVEV (reference sequence). This CDR3 region has 17 residues. Here the CDR3 DNA reads TGTGCCAGCAGTTTACTATTCAGGGGGAGCTCCTACAATGAGCAGTTCTTC. It specifies CASSLLFRGSSYNEQFF.

This sequence joins TRBV14 and TRBJ1-2, with D perhaps TRBD1 (6 bases). The V end was cut by 4 bases, the J end by 5 bases, with 17 bases between. Germline-derived CDR1 and CDR2 are SGHDN and FVKESK. The CDR3 is made up of 15 amino acids. The CDR3 DNA reads TGTGCCAGCAGCCGTACAGGGTTACCTACTTATGGCTACACCTTC. Amino acids: CASSRTGLPTYGYTF.

V is TRBV10-3 and J is TRBJ1-4; 7 positions match TRBD1. With V trimmed by 8 bases and J by 2 bases, 5 bases remained unmatched. The CDR3 is made up of 14 amino acids. Looked up from germline, CDR1 is ENHRY and CDR2 is SYGVKD. CDR3 region: CAIRSGGTNEKLFF. The DNA for the CDR3 is TGTGCCATCCGGTCAGGGGGGACTAATGAAAAACTGTTTTTT.

The chain carries TRBV18 and TRBJ2-6; possibly TRBD2 for D (5 bases). The germline V and J ends were trimmed by 1 base and 0 bases, with 13 bases remaining between them. The CDR3 spans 18 residues. The V gene's germline CDR1 is KGHSH and CDR2 LQKENI. CDR3 protein: CASSPLSGLDSGANVLTF. CDR3 DNA sequence: TGTGCCAGCTCACCACTGAGCGGCCTTGACTCTGGGGCCAACGTCCTGACTTTC.

This clone was detected only once. This sequence joins TRBV2 and TRBJ1-6; D gene uncertain. The CDR3 totals 13 residues. Germline V gives CDR1 SNHLY, CDR2 FYNNEI. Trimming took 7 bases from V and 9 from J, leaving 13 bases between them. CDR3 DNA: TGTGCCAGCAAGGAGGATTACGGTTCACCCCTCCACTTT. Its translation is CASKEDYGSPLHF.

This chain joins TRBV9 and TRBJ1-1; D is ambiguous. The length of the CDR3 is 12 residues. V was trimmed by 5 bases and J by 3 bases, leaving 8 bases between them. Germline V lookup: CDR1 SGDLS, CDR2 YYNGEE. CDR3 region: CASSRIDTEAFF. CDR3 bases: TGTGCCAGCAGTCGAATAGACACTGAAGCTTTCTTT.

The chain is built from TRBV23-1 and TRBJ1-5; no clear D gene. TRBV23-1 is noted as an ORF with a role that remains uncertain. The germline V and J ends were trimmed by 0 bases and 2 bases, with 17 bases remaining between them. The CDR3 length is 18 residues. The CDR3 DNA reads as TGCGCCAGCAGTCAATCAGCGCAGAGACCTCATGGCAATCAGCCCCAGCATTTT. It codes for CASSQSAQRPHGNQPQHF.

The gene calls are TRBV6-1 and TRBJ2-5, with D possibly TRBD1 on 5 matching bases. The CDR3 totals 15 residues. Germline CDR1 MNHNS, CDR2 SASEGT. Trimming removed 5 bases at V and 0 bases at J, with 13 bases between. Here the CDR3 reads CASSPLTAYQETQYF. The CDR3 DNA sequence: TGTGCCAGCAGTCCCCTGACAGCGTACCAAGAGACCCAGTACTTC.

The chain carries TRBV27 and TRBJ1-5, with TRBD1 as a possible D gene (6 bases). This CDR3 region has 13 residues. With 5 bases removed from V and 5 bases from J, the gap between germline ends came to 10 bases. From germline, CDR1 is MNHEY and CDR2 SMNVEV (reference sequence). This CDR3 reads CASSVGTYQPQHF. The CDR3 DNA reads as TGTGCCAGCAGTGTGGGGACATATCAGCCCCAGCATTTT.